The rows below give T cell receptor beta chains drawn from one sample of a study of blood T cell repertoires in COVID-19. Sequencing was performed with immunoSEQ multiplex PCR; in TCRdb, only in-frame clones are kept and a portion is missing. This sample carries roughly 120,000 clones, less than 90% of them seen once, and the ten largest clones take roughly 18%. The sample consisted of peripheral blood. These receptor sequences come from a woman aged 55-69 years with acute or convalescent COVID-19. The CDR3 runs from the conserved cysteine through the conserved F or W. D genes are given only for firm matches. Some rows have no size entry. The others give once, few or many, or a class for an expanded clone.

J: TRBJ2-5; V: TRBV28; size: few; D: TRBD2; CDR3: CASSTRAGGWSETQYF; DNA: TGTGCCAGCAGTACCCGAGCGGGGGGGTGGTCAGAGACCCAGTACTTC
J: TRBJ1-1; V: TRBV29-1; size: .; D: TRBD1; CDR3: CSVPGQGSNTEAFF; DNA: TGCAGCGTCCCGGGACAGGGATCGAACACTGAAGCTTTCTTT
J: TRBJ1-4; V: TRBV5-1; size: .; D: .; CDR3: CASSLQGDTGKLFF; DNA: TGCGCCAGCAGCTTACAGGGAGATACAGGAAAACTGTTTTTT
J: TRBJ1-5; V: TRBV6-5; size: .; D: .; CDR3: CASSLTGTQPQHF; DNA: TGTGCCAGCAGTCTTACAGGGACTCAGCCCCAGCATTTT
J: TRBJ1-3; V: TRBV5-1; size: .; D: TRBD1; CDR3: CASSSTGVYTIYF; DNA: TGCGCCAGCAGCTCGACAGGGGTATACACCATATATTTT
J: TRBJ2-3; V: TRBV2; size: many; D: .; CDR3: CASVQGGTQDTQYF; DNA: TGTGCCAGCGTACAAGGGGGAACCCAAGATACGCAGTATTTT
J: TRBJ2-1; V: TRBV19; size: .; D: TRBD2; CDR3: CASSMSPGLAGLNEQFF; DNA: TGTGCCAGTAGTATGTCCCCCGGGCTAGCGGGATTAAATGAGCAGTTCTTC
J: TRBJ2-5; V: TRBV24-1; size: few; D: .; CDR3: CATSEGGAVLETQYF; DNA: TGTGCCACCAGTGAGGGCGGGGCGGTCTTGGAGACCCAGTACTTC
J: TRBJ1-1; V: TRBV10-3; size: .; D: .; CDR3: CAISNPTTNTEAFF; DNA: TGTGCCATCAGCAACCCGACAACGAACACTGAAGCTTTCTTT
J: TRBJ1-4; V: TRBV19; size: .; D: .; CDR3: CASSSRSSEKLFF; DNA: TGTGCCAGTAGTTCCAGAAGTTCTGAAAAACTGTTTTTT
J: TRBJ2-1; V: TRBV9; size: .; D: TRBD2; CDR3: CASSGSGTPYNEQFF; DNA: TGTGCCAGCAGCGGTAGCGGGACTCCCTACAATGAGCAGTTCTTC
J: TRBJ2-5; V: TRBV7-7; size: once; D: .; CDR3: CASSLGRSFQETQYF; DNA: TGTGCTAGCAGCTTAGGCCGGAGCTTCCAAGAGACCCAGTACTTC
J: TRBJ1-2; V: TRBV10-3; size: .; D: TRBD1; CDR3: CAISESGTVYGYTF; DNA: TGTGCCATCAGTGAGTCGGGGACAGTCTATGGCTACACCTTC
J: TRBJ2-7; V: TRBV19; size: .; D: .; CDR3: CASSMSPLPSRSYEQYF; DNA: TGTGCCAGTAGTATGTCCCCCCTCCCTTCTAGGTCCTACGAGCAGTACTTC
J: TRBJ2-2; V: TRBV19; size: .; D: TRBD2; CDR3: CASRAGSLDTGELFF; DNA: TGTGCCAGTAGAGCGGGGAGTCTGGACACCGGGGAGCTGTTTTTT
J: TRBJ2-1; V: TRBV7-3; size: .; D: .; CDR3: CASSLTSRDGEFF; DNA: TGTGCCAGCAGCTTAACGTCTCGGGATGGGGAGTTCTTC